This T cell receptor beta chain is from a study of OX40 agonist ivuxolimab in advanced cancers. Assay: immunoSEQ multiplex PCR; the TCRdb copy retains only in-frame clones and omits some. The table has tens of thousands of clones, about 90% seen once; the top ten hold 1.3%. The CDR3 runs 14 residues. V dropped 2 bases and J dropped 5 bases, with 12 bases sitting between them. The germline V gene has CDR1 MNHNY and CDR2 SVGAGI (reference sequence). The TCR sequence derives from an adult with an advanced solid tumor such as melanoma, head and neck, liver or kidney cancer. V and J are TRBV6-6 and TRBJ1-2; D is ambiguous. This specimen was CD4+ or CD8+ T cells sorted from blood, taken in a trial of the OX40 agonist ivuxolimab. In DNA, the CDR3 is TGTGCCAGCAGTTACGTGGTGGGAGGGTATGGCTACACCTTC. Protein sequence: CASSYVVGGYGYTF.